Detailed here is one T cell receptor beta chain. Its antigen is as yet unknown. This table comes from immunoSEQ multiplex PCR, and its TCRdb copy is limited to in-frame clones, with some not included. Of fewer than 25,000 clones listed, 70% to 90% are singletons. Between the trimmed V and J ends, which lost 0 bases and 6 bases, there was a span of 5 bases. Germline V gene sequence: CDR1 SGHNT, CDR2 YENEEA. This CDR3 contains 13 residues. The entry originates in a study of regulatory dendritic cells for organ transplantation. Findings of the study overall: Memory CD8+ clonal expansion seemed more limited with regulatory than mature dendritic cells. Memory T cells were less diverse than naive, with memory CD8+ most oligoclonal. The most alloreactive TCR clonotypes were found in resting memory CD8+ cells.

Sorted T cells were CFSE-labeled and cultured 4 to 5 days with allogeneic regulatory or mature dendritic cells at 1:10. FACS sorted CD4+ or CD8+ T cells into CD45RA+ naive and CD45RO+ memory. The chain couples TRBV11-3 to TRBJ2-2, with D unresolved. The clonotype originates from a human donor in good health. Sequencing was carried out using naive CD4+ T cells from blood cultured with regulatory dendritic cells. Subset specified: CD45RA+ naive T cells. CDR3 loop: CASSLDGAGELFF. The DNA for the CDR3 is TGTGCCAGCAGCTTAGATGGGGCCGGGGAGCTGTTTTTT.